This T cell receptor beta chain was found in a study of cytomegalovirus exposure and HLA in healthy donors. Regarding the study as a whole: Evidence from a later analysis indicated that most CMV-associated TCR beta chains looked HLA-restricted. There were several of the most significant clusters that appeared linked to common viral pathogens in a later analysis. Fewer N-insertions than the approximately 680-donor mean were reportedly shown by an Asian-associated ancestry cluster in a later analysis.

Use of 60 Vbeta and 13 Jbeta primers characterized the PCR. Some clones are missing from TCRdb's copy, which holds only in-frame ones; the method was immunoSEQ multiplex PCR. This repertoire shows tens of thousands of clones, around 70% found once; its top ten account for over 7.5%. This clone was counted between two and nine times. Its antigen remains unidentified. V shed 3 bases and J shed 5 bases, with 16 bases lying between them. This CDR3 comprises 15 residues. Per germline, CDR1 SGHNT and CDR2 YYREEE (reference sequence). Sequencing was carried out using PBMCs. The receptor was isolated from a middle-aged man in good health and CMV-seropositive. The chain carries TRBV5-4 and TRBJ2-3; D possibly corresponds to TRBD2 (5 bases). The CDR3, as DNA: TGTGCCAGCAGCTCTACAAAAACCCGGGGAGATACGCAGTATTTT. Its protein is CASSSTKTRGDTQYF.